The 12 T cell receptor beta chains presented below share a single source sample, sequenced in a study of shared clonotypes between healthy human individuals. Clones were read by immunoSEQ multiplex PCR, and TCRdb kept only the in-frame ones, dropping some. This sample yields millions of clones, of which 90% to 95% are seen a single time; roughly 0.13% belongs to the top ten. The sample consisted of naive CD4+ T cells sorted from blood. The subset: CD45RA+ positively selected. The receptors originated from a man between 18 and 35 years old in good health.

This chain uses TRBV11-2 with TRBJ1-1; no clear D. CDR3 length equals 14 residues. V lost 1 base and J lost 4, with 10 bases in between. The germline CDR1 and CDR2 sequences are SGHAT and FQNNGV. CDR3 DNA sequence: TGTGCCAGCAGCTTAGGGCTGCAGGCCACTGAAGCTTTCTTT. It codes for CASSLGLQATEAFF. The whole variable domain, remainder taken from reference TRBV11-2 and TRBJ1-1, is EAGVAQSPRYKIIEKRQSVAFWCNPISGHATLYWYQQILGQGPKLLIQFQNNGVVDDSQLPKDRFSAERLKGVDSTLKIQPAKLEDSAVYLCASSLGLQATEAFFGQGTRLTVV.

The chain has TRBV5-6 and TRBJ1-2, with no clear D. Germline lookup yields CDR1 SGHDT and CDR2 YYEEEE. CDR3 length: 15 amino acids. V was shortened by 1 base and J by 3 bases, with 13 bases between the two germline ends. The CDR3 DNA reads TGTGCCAGCAGCTTGTTCTCGGCTGGGCACTATGGCTACACCTTC. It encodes CASSLFSAGHYGYTF.

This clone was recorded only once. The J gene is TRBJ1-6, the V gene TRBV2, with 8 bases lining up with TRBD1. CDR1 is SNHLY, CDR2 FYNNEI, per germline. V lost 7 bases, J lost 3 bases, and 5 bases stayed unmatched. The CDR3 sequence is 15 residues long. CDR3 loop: CASTSGTGYNSPLHF. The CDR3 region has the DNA TGTGCCAGCACCTCCGGGACAGGCTATAATTCACCCCTCCACTTT.

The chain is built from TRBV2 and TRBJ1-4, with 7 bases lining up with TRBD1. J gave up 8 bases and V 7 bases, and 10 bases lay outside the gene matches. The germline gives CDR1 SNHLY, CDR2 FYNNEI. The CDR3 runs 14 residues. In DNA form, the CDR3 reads TGTGCCAGCATCCGACAGGGCTTCGGGGAAAAACTGTTTTTT. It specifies CASIRQGFGEKLFF.

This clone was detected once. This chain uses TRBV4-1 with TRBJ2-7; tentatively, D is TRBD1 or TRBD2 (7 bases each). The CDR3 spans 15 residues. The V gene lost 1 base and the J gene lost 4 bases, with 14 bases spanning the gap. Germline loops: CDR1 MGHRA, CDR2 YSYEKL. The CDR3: CASSQVQGGRYEQYF. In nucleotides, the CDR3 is TGCGCCAGCAGCCAAGTTCAGGGGGGGAGGTACGAGCAGTACTTC.

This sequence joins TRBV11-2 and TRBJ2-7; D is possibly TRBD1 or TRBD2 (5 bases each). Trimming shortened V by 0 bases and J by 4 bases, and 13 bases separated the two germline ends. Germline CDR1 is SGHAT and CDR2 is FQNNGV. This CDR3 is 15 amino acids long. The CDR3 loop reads CASSLEFGTQYEQYF. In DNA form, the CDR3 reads TGTGCCAGCAGCTTAGAATTTGGGACCCAGTACGAGCAGTACTTC.

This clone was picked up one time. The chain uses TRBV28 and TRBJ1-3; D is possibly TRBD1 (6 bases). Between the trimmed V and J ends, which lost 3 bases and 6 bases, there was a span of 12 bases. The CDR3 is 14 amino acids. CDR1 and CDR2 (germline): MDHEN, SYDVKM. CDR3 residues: CASSFGQNLNTIYF. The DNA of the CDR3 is TGTGCCAGCAGTTTCGGACAGAATTTAAACACCATATATTTT. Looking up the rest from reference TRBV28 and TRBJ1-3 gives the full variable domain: DVKVTQSSRYLVKRTGEKVFLECVQDMDHENMFWYRQDPGLGLRLIYFSYDVKMKEKGDIPEGYSVSREKKERFSLILESASTNQTSMYLCASSFGQNLNTIYFGEGSWLTVV.

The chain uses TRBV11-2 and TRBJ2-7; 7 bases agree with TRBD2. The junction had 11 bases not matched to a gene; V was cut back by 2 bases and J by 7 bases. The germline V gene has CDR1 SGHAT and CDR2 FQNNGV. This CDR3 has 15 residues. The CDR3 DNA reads TGTGCCAGCAGCTTACCCCTGGCGGGAGCTCGAGAGCAGTACTTC. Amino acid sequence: CASSLPLAGAREQYF.

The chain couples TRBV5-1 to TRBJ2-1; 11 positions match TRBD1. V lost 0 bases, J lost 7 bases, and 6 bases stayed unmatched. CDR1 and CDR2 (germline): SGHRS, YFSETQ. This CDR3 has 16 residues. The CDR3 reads CASSLARTGGSNEQFF. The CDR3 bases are TGCGCCAGCAGCTTGGCCCGGACAGGGGGCTCGAATGAGCAGTTCTTC. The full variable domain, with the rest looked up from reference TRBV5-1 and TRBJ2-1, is KAGVTQTPRYLIKTRGQQVTLSCSPISGHRSVSWYQQTPGQGLQFLFEYFSETQRNKGNFPGRFSGRQFSNSRSEMNVSTLELGDSALYLCASSLARTGGSNEQFFGPGTRLTVL.

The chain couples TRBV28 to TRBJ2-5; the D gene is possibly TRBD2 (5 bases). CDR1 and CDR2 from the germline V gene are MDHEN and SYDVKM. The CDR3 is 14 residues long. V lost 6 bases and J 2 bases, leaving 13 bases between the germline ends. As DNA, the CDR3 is TGTGCCAGCAGCTTCAATCAGCGGCAAGAGACCCAGTACTTC. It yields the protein CASSFNQRQETQYF.

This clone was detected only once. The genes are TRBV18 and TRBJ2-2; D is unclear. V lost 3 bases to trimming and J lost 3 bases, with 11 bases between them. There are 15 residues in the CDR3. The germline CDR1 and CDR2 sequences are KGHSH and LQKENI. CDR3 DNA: TGTGCCAGCTCACCGTTATTATTGGACACCGGGGAGCTGTTTTTT. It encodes CASSPLLLDTGELFF.

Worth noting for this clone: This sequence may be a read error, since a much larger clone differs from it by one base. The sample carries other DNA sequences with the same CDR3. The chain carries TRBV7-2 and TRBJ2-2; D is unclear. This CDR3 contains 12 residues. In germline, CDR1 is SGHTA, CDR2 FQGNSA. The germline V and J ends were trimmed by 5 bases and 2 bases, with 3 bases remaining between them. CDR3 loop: CASSPNTGELFF. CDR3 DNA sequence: TGTGCCAGCAGCCCCAACACCGGGGAGCTGTTTTTT.